This TCR beta chain was retrieved from a study of blood T cell repertoires in COVID-19. In the study overall: PBMCs, B-cell-depleted T cells, or T cells were the source of the cDNA or gDNA that made up the material.

Some clones are missing from TCRdb's copy, which holds only in-frame ones; the method was immunoSEQ multiplex PCR. The sample consists of roughly 120,000 clones, more than 60% of them appearing once. V lost 0 bases and J lost 3, with 15 bases in between. The CDR3 covers 16 residues. The germline gives CDR1 SGDLS, CDR2 YYNGEE. Input material: peripheral blood. The rearrangement joins TRBV9 to TRBJ1-1; maybe TRBD1 (5 bases). The clonotype comes from a man between 65 and 80 years old with acute or convalescent COVID-19. In nucleotides, the CDR3 is TGTGCCAGCAGCGTAGCTCCTAAAGGGGTGGACACTGAAGCTTTCTTT. Translation: CASSVAPKGVDTEAFF.